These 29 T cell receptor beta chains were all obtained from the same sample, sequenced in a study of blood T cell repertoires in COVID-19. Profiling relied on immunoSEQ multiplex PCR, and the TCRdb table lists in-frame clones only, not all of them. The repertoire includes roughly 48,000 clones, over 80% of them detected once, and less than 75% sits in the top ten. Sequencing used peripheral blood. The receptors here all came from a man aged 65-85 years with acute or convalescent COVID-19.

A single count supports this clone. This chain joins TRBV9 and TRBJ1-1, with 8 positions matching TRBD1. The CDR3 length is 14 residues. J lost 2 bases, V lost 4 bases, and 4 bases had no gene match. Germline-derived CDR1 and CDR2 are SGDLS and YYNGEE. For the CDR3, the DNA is TGTGCCAGCAGCACGGACAGGGCAAACACTGAAGCTTTCTTT. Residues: CASSTDRANTEAFF. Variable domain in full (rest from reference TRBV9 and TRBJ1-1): DSGVTQTPKHLITATGQRVTLRCSPRSGDLSVYWYQQSLDQGLQFLIQYYNGEERAKGNILERFSAQQFPDLHSELNLSSLELGDSALYFCASSTDRANTEAFFGQGTRLTVV.

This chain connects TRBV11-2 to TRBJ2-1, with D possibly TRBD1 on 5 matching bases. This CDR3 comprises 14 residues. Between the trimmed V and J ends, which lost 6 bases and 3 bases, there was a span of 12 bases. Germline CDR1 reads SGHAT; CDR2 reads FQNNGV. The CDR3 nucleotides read TGTGCCAGCAGTTTAAGGGGCCGCTACAATGAGCAGTTCTTC. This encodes CASSLRGRYNEQFF.

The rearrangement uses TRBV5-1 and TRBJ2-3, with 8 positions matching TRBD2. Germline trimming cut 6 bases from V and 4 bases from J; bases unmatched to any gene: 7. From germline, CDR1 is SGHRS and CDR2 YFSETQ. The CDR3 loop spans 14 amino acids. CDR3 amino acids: CASTKTAGADTQYF. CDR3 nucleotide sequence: TGCGCCAGCACCAAGACAGCGGGAGCAGATACGCAGTATTTT.

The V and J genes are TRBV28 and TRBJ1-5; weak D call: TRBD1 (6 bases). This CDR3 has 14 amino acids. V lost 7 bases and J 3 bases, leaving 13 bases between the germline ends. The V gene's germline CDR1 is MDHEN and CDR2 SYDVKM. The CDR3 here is CASTFGQYNQPQHF. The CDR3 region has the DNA TGTGCCAGCACCTTTGGACAGTACAATCAGCCCCAGCATTTT.

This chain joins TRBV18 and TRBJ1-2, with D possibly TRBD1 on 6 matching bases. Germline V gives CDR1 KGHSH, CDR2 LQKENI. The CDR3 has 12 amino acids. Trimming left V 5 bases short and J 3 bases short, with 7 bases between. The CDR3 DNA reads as TGTGCCAGCTCAGCAGGGGACTATGGCTACACCTTC. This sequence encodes CASSAGDYGYTF.

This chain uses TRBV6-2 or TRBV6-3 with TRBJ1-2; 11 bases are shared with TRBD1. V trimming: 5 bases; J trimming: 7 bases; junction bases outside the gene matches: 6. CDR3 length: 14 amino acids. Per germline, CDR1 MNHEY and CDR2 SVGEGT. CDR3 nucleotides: TGTGCCAGCAGTGGACAGGGGGCGCTTTTTGGCTACACCTTC. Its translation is CASSGQGALFGYTF.

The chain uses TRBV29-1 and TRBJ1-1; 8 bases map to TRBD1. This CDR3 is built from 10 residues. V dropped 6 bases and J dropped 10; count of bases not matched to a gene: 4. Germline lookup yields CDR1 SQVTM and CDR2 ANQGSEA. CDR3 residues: CSVRTGGAFF. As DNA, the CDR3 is TGCAGCGTCAGAACAGGGGGAGCTTTCTTT.

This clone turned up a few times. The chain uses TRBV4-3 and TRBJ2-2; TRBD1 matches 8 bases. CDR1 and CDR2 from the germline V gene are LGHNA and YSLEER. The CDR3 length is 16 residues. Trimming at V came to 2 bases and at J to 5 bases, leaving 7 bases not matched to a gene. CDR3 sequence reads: CASSQNRGVWTGELFF. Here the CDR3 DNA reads TGCGCCAGCAGCCAAAACAGGGGGGTTTGGACCGGGGAGCTGTTTTTT.

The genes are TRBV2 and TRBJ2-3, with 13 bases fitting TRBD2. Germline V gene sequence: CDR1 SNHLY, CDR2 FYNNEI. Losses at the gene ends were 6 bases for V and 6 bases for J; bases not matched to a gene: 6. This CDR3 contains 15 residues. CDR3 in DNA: TGTGCCAGCAGGAGACTAGCGGGAGGTCGTGATACGCAGTATTTT. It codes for CASRRLAGGRDTQYF.

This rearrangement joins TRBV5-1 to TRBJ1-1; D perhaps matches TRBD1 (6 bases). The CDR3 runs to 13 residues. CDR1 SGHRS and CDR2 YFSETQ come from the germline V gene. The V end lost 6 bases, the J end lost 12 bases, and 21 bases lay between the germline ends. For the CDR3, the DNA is TGCGCCAGCACCAGGGGTGGTGCGTCGGGGACTTTCTTT. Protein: CASTRGGASGTFF.

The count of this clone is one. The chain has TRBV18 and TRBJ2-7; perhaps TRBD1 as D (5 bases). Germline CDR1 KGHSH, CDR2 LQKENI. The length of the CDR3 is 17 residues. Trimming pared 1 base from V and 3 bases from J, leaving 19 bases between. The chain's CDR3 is CASSPLYRRQPDYEQYF. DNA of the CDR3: TGTGCCAGCTCACCACTGTATAGGAGACAGCCAGACTACGAGCAGTACTTC.

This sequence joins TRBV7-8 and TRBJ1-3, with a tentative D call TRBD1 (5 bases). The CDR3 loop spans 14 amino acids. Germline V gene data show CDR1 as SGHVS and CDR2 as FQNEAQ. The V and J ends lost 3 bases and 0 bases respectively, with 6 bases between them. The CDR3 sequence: CASSLGLSGNTIYF. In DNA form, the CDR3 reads TGTGCCAGCAGCTTGGGGCTCTCTGGAAACACCATATATTTT.

The CDR3 DNA follows: TGTGCCAGCAGCTTAGCAAACAGGGCGGCTGAAGCTTTCTTT. This sequence encodes CASSLANRAAEAFF. The V call is TRBV7-6, the J call TRBJ1-1; tentatively, D is TRBD1 (6 bases). Trimming took 0 bases from V and 6 from J, leaving 11 bases between them. The CDR3 is 14 residues long. The germline V gene has CDR1 SGHVS and CDR2 FNYEAQ.

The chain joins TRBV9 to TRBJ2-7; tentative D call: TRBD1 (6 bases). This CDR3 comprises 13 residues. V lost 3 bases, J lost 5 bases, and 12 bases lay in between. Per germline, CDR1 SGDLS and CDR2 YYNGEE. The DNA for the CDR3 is TGTGCCAGCAGCGCCGGGACACCAAACGAGCAGTACTTC. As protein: CASSAGTPNEQYF.

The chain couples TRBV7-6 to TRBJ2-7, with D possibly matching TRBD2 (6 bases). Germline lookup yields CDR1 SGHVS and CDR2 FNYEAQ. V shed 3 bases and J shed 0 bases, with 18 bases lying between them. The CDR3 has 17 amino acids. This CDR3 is CASSFGDSLQGSYEQYF. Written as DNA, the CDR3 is TGTGCCAGCAGCTTCGGGGACTCCCTCCAAGGCTCCTACGAGCAGTACTTC.

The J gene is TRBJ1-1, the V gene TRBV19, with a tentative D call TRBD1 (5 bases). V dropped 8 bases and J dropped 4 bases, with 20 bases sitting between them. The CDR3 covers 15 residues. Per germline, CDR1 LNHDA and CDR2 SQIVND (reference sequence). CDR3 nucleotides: TGTGCCAGTGCGAACCCGGCAGGGATTACCACTGAAGCTTTCTTT. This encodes CASANPAGITTEAFF.

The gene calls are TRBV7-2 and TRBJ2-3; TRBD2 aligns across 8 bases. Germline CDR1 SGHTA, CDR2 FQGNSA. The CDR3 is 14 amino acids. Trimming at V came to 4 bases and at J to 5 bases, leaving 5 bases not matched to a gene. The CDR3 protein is CASSYPGLGDTQYF. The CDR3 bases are TGTGCCAGCAGCTATCCGGGACTAGGAGATACGCAGTATTTT.

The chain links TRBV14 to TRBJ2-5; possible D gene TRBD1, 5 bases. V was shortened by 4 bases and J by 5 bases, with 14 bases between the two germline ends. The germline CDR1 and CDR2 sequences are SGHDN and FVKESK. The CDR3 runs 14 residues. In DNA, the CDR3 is TGTGCCAGCAGCCGAGCCTTAAGGGGTGAGACCCAGTACTTC. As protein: CASSRALRGETQYF.

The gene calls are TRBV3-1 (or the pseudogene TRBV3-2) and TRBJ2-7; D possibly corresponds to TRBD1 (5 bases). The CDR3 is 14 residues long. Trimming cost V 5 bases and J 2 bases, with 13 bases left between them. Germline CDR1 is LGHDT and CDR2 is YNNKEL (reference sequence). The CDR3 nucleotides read TGTGCCAGCAGCTCTAGGGGCAGCACCTACGAGCAGTACTTC. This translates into CASSSRGSTYEQYF.

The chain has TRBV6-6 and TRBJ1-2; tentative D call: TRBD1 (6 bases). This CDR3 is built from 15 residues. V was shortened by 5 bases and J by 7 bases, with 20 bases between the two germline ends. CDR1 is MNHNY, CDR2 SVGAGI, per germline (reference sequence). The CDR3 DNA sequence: TGTGCCAGCAGTGGACCCGGGACAAACATAGGTGGCTACACCTTC. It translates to CASSGPGTNIGGYTF.

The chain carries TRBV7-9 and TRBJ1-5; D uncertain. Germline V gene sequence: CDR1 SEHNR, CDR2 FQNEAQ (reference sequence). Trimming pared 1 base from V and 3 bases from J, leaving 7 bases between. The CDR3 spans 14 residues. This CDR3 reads CASSLGGNNQPQHF. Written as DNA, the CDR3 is TGTGCCAGCAGCTTAGGAGGGAACAATCAGCCCCAGCATTTT.

The CDR3 region has the DNA TGTGCCAGCAGTTCCCGAGACAGGCATGGCTACACCTTC. The encoded protein is CASSSRDRHGYTF. The rearrangement joins TRBV12-3 or TRBV12-4 to TRBJ1-2, with TRBD1 as a possible D gene (6 bases). V was trimmed by 4 bases and J by 6 bases, leaving 12 bases between them. CDR3 size: 13 residues.

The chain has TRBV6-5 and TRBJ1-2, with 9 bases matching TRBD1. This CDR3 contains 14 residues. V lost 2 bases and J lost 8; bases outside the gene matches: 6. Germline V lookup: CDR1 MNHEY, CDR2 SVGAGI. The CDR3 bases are TGTGCCAGCAGTTACACCGGGACAGGGCAAGGCTACACCTTC. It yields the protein CASSYTGTGQGYTF.

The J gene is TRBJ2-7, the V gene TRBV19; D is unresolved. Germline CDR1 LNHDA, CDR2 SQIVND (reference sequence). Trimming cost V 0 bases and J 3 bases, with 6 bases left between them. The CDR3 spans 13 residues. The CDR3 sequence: CASSIDFSYEQYF. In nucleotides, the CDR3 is TGTGCCAGTAGTATAGATTTTAGCTACGAGCAGTACTTC.

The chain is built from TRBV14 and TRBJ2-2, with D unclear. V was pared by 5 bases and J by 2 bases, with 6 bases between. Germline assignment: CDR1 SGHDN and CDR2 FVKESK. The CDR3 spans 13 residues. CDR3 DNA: TGTGCCAGCAGCTCAACAAACACCGGGGAGCTGTTTTTT. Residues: CASSSTNTGELFF. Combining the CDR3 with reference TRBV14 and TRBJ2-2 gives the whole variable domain EAGVTQFPSHSVIEKGQTVTLRCDPISGHDNLYWYRRVMGKEIKFLLHFVKESKQDESGMPNNRFLAERTGGTYSTLKVQPAELEDSGVYFCASSSTNTGELFFGEGSRLTVL.

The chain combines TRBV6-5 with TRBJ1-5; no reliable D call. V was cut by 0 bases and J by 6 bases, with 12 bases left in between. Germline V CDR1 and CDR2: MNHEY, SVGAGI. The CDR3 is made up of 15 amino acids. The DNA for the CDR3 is TGTGCCAGCAGTTACTCGCGGAGCATCGGTCAGCCCCAGCATTTT. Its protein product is CASSYSRSIGQPQHF.

DNA of the CDR3: TGTGCCTGGACTTCGACAGGGGGTGGGCCCCAGCATTTT. Its protein product is CAWTSTGGGPQHF. The chain links TRBV30 to TRBJ1-5; TRBD1 matches at 9 bases. The V gene's germline CDR1 is GTSNPN and CDR2 SVGIG (reference sequence). The trim removed 4 bases at V and 9 bases at J, leaving 7 bases unmatched. This CDR3 contains 13 residues.

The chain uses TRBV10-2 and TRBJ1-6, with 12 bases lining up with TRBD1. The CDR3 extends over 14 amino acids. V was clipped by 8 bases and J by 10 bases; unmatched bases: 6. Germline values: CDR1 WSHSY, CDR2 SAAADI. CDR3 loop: CASGLGQGASPLHF. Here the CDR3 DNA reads TGCGCCAGCGGGTTGGGACAGGGGGCCTCACCCCTCCACTTT.

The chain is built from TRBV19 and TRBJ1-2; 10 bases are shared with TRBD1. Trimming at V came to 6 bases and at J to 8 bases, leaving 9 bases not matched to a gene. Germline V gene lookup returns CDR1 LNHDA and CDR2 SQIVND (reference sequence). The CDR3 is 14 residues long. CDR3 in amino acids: CASRRDRDRGGYTF. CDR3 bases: TGTGCCAGTAGAAGGGACCGGGACAGGGGAGGCTACACCTTC.